The clone carrying this T cell receptor beta chain was counted a few times. Its antigen is undetermined. The same CDR3 is also encoded by other DNA sequences in this sample. This sample stems from a study of cytomegalovirus exposure and HLA in healthy donors. Study at large: A prior analysis found about 110 million unique TCR beta sequences from 150 million to 200 million T cells.

Germline V lookup: CDR1 LGHNT, CDR2 FRNRAP. The CDR3 spans 15 residues. Unmatched junction bases numbered 5, after V lost 5 bases and J lost 0 bases. These donors, healthy bone marrow donors, were studied. Points from the study as a whole: Most CMV-associated TCR beta chains were later found to appear HLA-restricted.

Primers for the PCR totalled 60 Vbeta and 13 Jbeta. Assay: immunoSEQ multiplex PCR; the TCRdb copy retains only in-frame clones and omits some. The data contain some 110,000 clones, 76% of them singletons. The sample taken for sequencing was PBMCs. The chain joins TRBV12-5 to TRBJ1-1, with 8 bases fitting TRBD1. The receptor comes from a man aged 35 to 55 in good health and CMV-seropositive. CDR3 in amino acids: CASGPPRGLNTEAFF. DNA of the CDR3: TGTGCTAGTGGTCCCCCCAGGGGGCTGAACACTGAAGCTTTCTTT.